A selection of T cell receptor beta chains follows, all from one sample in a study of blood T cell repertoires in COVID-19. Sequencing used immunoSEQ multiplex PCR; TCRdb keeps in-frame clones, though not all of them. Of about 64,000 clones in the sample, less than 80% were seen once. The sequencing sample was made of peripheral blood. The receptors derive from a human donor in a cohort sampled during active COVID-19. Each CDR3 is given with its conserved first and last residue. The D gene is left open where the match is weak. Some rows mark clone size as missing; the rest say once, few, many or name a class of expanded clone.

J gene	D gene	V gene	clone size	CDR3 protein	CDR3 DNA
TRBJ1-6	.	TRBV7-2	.	CASSLRGNSPLHF	TGTGCCAGCAGCTTACGCGGGAATTCACCCCTCCACTTT
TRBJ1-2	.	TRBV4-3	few	CASSQDLESDGYTF	TGCGCCAGCAGCCAAGATCTGGAAAGCGATGGCTACACCTTC
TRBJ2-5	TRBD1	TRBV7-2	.	CASSSLPGQGLVVEETQYF	TGTGCCAGCAGCTCCCTACCGGGACAGGGCCTAGTTGTAGAAGAGACCCAGTACTTC
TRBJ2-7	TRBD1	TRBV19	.	CATRDRVYDEQYF	TGTGCCACTAGGGACAGGGTGTATGACGAGCAGTACTTC
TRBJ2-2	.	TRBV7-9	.	CASSPADTGELFF	TGTGCCAGCAGCCCCGCGGACACCGGGGAGCTGTTTTTT
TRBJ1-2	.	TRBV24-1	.	CATSDLGPGGGYTF	TGTGCCACCAGTGATTTGGGCCCCGGGGGTGGCTACACCTTC
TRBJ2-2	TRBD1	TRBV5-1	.	CASSGGTGGAGGELFF	TGCGCCAGCAGCGGTGGGACAGGGGGCGCCGGCGGGGAGCTGTTTTTT
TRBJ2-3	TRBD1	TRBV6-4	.	CASSRDRANTDTQYF	TGTGCCAGCAGCCGGGACAGAGCGAACACAGATACGCAGTATTTT
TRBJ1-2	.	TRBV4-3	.	CASSPSDSLPGLYGYTF	TGCGCCAGCAGCCCGTCGGACTCACTCCCGGGGTTATATGGCTACACCTTC
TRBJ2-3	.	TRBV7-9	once	CEVAGAADTQYF	TGTGAGGTGGCGGGTGCGGCAGATACGCAGTATTTT
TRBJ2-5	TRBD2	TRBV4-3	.	CASSQSSGSSETQYF	TGCGCCAGCAGCCAGAGTAGCGGGAGTTCAGAGACCCAGTACTTC
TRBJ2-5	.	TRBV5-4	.	CASSWGETQYF	TGTGCCAGCAGCTGGGGCGAGACCCAGTACTTC
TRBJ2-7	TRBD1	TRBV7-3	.	CASRGTGSSEQYF	TGTGCCAGCAGGGGGACAGGGTCGAGCGAGCAGTACTTC
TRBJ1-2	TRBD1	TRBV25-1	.	CASSWENNRGDYGYTF	TGTGCCAGCAGTTGGGAGAACAACAGGGGCGACTATGGCTACACCTTC
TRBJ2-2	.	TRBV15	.	CATSSAWIVALGGTSTGELFF	TGTGCCACCAGCAGTGCTTGGATTGTGGCCTTGGGCGGGACGAGCACCGGGGAGCTGTTTTTT
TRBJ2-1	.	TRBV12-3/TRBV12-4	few	CASSFMGGQFF	TGTGCCAGCAGTTTTATGGGAGGGCAGTTCTTC
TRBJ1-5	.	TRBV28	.	CASDDGLYSNQPQHF	TGTGCCAGCGACGACGGACTGTATAGCAATCAGCCCCAGCATTTT
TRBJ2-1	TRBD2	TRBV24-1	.	CATSDPGLAGVDEQFF	TGTGCCACCAGTGATCCCGGGCTAGCGGGAGTCGATGAGCAGTTCTTC
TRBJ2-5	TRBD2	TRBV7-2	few	CASSLLAGVRETQYF	TGTGCCAGCAGCTTACTCGCGGGAGTTAGAGAGACCCAGTACTTC
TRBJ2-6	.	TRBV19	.	CASSRQAFGANVLTF	TGTGCCAGTAGTCGACAGGCCTTTGGGGCCAACGTCCTGACTTTC
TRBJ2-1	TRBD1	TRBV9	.	CASRGDSSYNEQFF	TGTGCCAGCAGGGGGGACAGCTCCTACAATGAGCAGTTCTTC
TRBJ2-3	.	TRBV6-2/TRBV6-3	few	CASSYRGNTQYF	TGTGCCAGCAGTTACCGGGGGAATACGCAGTATTTT
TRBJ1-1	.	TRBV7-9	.	CASSLARGGNTEAFF	TGTGCCAGCAGCTTAGCGCGCGGGGGGAACACTGAAGCTTTCTTT
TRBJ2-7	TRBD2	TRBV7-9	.	CASSFLSGLEAYEQYF	TGTGCCAGCAGCTTTCTTAGCGGGCTGGAAGCCTACGAGCAGTACTTC
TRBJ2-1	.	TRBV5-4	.	CASSLAIEQFF	TGTGCCAGCAGCTTGGCTATCGAGCAGTTCTTC
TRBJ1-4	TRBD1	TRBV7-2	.	CASSPLIGQGPNEKLFF	TGTGCCAGCAGCCCCCTAATTGGACAGGGACCCAATGAAAAACTGTTTTTT
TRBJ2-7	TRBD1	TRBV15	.	CATSRSDRGQSEQYF	TGTGCCACCAGCAGATCTGACAGGGGGCAATCCGAGCAGTACTTC
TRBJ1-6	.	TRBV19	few	CASSTTGPLGSPLHF	TGTGCCAGTAGTACGACAGGACCTTTAGGATCACCCCTCCACTTT